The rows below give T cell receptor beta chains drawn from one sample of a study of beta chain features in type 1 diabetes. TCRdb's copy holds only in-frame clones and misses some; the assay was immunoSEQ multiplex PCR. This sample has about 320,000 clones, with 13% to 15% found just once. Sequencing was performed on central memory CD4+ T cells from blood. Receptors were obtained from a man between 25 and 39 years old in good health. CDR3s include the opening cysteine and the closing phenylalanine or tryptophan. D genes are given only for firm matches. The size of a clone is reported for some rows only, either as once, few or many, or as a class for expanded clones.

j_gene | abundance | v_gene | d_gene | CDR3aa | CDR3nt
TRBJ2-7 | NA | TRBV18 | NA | CASSPEGFEQYF | TGTGCCAGCTCACCAGAAGGGTTCGAGCAGTACTTC
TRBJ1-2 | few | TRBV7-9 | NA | CASSLGIGNYGYTF | TGTGCCAGCAGCTTAGGAATAGGGAACTATGGCTACACCTTC
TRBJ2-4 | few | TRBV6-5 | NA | CASRSRGNIQYF | TGTGCCAGCAGATCACGGGGAAACATTCAGTACTTC
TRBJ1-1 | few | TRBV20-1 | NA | CSAIGTWLAFF | TGCAGTGCTATAGGGACATGGTTAGCTTTCTTT
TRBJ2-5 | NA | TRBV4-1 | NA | CASSQGGPGELQETQYF | TGCGCCAGCAGCCAAGGGGGACCCGGGGAACTCCAAGAGACCCAGTACTTC
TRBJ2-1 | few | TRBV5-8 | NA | CASSLAGTVEQFF | TGTGCCAGCAGCTTGGCAGGGACGGTTGAGCAGTTCTTC
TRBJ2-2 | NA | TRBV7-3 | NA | CASSPRSGTGTENTGELFF | TGTGCCAGCAGCCCCCGATCCGGAACCGGGACGGAGAACACCGGGGAGCTGTTTTTT
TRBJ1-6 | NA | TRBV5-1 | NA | CASSGGRHPGDSPLHF | TGCGCCAGCAGCGGGGGACGGCACCCGGGGGATTCACCCCTCCACTTT
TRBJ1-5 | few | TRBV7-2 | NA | CASGPDRNQPQHF | TGTGCCAGCGGCCCTGACAGGAATCAGCCCCAGCATTTT
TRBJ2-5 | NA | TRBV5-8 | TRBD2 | CASSSQRTSGMETQYF | TGTGCCAGCAGCTCCCAGCGGACTAGCGGGATGGAGACCCAGTACTTC
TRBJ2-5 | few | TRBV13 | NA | CASRWGEETQYF | TGTGCCAGCAGATGGGGGGAAGAGACCCAGTACTTC
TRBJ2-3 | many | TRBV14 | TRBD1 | CASSLTGISTDTQYF | TGTGCCAGCAGCCTGACAGGGATAAGTACAGATACGCAGTATTTT
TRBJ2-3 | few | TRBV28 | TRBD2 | CASSDASGRVSTDTQYF | TGTGCCAGCAGTGACGCTAGCGGGAGAGTGAGCACAGATACGCAGTATTTT
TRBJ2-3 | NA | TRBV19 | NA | CASSNLNTQYF | TGTGCCAGTAGTAACCTAAATACGCAGTATTTT
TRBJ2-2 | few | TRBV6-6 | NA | CASSRIQGFGELFF | TGTGCCAGCAGCCGGATACAGGGTTTCGGGGAGCTGTTTTTT
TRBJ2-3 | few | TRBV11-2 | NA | CASSLDGRGTDTQYF | TGTGCCAGCAGCTTAGACGGTCGGGGGACAGATACGCAGTATTTT
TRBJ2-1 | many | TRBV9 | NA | CASSALVGYNEQFF | TGTGCCAGCAGCGCGTTAGTCGGTTACAATGAGCAGTTCTTC
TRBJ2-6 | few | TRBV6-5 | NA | CASCSGSGANVLTF | TGTGCCTCTTGTAGCGGCTCTGGGGCCAACGTCCTGACTTTC
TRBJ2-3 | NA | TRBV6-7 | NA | CASSYSIRQGDTQYF | TGTGCCAGCAGTTACTCGATACGGCAGGGAGATACGCAGTATTTT
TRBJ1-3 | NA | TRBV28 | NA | CASSFPSSGNTIYF | TGTGCCAGCAGTTTTCCCAGCTCTGGAAACACCATATATTTT
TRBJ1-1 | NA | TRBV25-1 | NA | CASSEYLGITEAFF | TGTGCCAGCAGTGAATATTTAGGGATTACTGAAGCTTTCTTT
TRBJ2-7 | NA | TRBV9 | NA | CASSAQVGSAYEQYF | TGTGCCAGCAGCGCTCAAGTCGGGTCCGCCTACGAGCAGTACTTC
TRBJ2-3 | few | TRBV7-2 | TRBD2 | CATRTSGSRDTQYF | TGTGCCACCAGGACTAGCGGGTCTCGGGATACGCAGTATTTT
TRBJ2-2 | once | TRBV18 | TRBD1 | CASSPRDRGSGELFF | TGTGCCAGCTCACCCCGGGACAGGGGATCCGGGGAGCTGTTTTTT
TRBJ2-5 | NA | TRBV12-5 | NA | CASGGVGSETQYF | TGTGCTAGTGGTGGGGTCGGTTCGGAGACCCAGTACTTC
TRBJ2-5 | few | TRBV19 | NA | CASSIEASWSRRETQYF | TGTGCCAGTAGTATAGAGGCTAGCTGGTCACGAAGAGAGACCCAGTACTTC
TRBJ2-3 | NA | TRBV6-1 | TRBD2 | CASRPGLAGLDTQYF | TGTGCCAGCAGACCGGGACTAGCGGGATTAGATACGCAGTATTTT
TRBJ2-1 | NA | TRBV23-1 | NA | CASSQGPGATYNEQFF | TGCGCCAGCAGTCAAGGTCCGGGCGCCACCTACAATGAGCAGTTCTTC
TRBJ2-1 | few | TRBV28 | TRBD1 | CASRASGTAHYNEQFF | TGTGCCAGCAGGGCCTCCGGGACAGCCCACTACAATGAGCAGTTCTTC
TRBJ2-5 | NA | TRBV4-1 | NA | CASSQSPRETQYF | TGCGCCAGCAGCCAGTCCCCAAGAGAGACCCAGTACTTC
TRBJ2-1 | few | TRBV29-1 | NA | CSVEGQIRVNEQFF | TGCAGCGTTGAAGGTCAGATCCGGGTAAATGAGCAGTTCTTC
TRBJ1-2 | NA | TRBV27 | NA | CASSLSLWGGQKLNYGYTF | TGTGCCAGCAGTTTATCGCTATGGGGTGGGCAGAAATTAAACTATGGCTACACCTTC